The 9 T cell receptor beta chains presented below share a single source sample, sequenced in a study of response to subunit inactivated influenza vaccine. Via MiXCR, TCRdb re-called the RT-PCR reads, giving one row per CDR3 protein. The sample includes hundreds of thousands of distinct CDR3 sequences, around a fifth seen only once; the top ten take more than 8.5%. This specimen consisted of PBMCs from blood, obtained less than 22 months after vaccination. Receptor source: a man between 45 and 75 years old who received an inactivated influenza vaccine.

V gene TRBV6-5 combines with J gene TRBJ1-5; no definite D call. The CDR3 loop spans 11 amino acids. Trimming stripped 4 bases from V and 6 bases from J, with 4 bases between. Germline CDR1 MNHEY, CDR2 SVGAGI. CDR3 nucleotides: TGTGCCAGCAGTTCTCGTCAGCCCCAGCATTTT. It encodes CASSSRQPQHF.

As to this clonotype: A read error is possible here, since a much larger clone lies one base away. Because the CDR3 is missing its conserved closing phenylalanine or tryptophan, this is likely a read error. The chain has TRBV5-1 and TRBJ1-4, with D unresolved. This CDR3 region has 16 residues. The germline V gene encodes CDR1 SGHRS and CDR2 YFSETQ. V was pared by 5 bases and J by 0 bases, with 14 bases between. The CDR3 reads CASRLANYATNEKLFV. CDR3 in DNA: TGCGCCAGCAGGCTTGCGAATTATGCAACTAATGAAAAACTGTTTGTT.

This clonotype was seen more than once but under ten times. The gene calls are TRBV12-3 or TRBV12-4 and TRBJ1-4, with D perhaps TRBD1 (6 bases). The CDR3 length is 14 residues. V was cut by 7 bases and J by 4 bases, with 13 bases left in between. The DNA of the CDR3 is TGTGCCAGCAACTCCAGGGGTATTAATGAAAAACTGTTTTTT. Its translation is CASNSRGINEKLFF.

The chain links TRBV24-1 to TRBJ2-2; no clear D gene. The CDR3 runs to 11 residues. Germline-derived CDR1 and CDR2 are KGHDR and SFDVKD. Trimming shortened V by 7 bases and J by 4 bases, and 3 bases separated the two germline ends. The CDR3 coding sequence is TGTGCCACCAGGGGCACCGGGGAGCTGTTTTTT. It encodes CATRGTGELFF.

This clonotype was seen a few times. For the CDR3, the DNA is TGTGCCAGCAGCTTGGCGGCGACAGCGGGGGGACTAGGAGGCTACACCTTC. It translates to CASSLAATAGGLGGYTF. This chain connects TRBV5-4 to TRBJ1-2; possibly TRBD1 for D (5 bases). In germline, CDR1 is SGHNT, CDR2 YYREEE (reference sequence). The CDR3 length is 17 residues. The germline V and J ends were trimmed by 0 bases and 8 bases, with 23 bases remaining between them.

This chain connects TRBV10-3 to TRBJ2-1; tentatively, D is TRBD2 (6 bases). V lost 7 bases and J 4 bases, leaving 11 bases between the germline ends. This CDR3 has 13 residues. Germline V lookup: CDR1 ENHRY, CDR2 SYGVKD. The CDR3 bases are TGTGCCATCAATCCTGGGGGGTACAATGAGCAGTTCTTC. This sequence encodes CAINPGGYNEQFF.

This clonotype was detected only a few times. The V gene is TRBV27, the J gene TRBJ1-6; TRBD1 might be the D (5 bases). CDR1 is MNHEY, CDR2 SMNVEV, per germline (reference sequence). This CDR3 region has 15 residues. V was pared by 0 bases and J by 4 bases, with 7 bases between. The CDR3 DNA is TGTGCCAGCAGTTTATCGTCAGGGTATAATTCACCCCTCCACTTT. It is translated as CASSLSSGYNSPLHF.

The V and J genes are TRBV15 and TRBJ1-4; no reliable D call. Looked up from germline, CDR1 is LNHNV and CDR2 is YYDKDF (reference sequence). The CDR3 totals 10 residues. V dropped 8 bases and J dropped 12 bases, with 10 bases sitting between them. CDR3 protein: CATGASELFF. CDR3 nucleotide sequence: TGTGCCACCGGAGCGAGCGAACTGTTTTTT.

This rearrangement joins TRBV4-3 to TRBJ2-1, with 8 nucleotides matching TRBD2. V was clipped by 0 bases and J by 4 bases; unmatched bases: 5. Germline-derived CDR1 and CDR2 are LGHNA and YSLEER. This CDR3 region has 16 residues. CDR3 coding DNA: TGCGCCAGCAGCCAAGATTTCTCTAGCGGGTACAATGAGCAGTTCTTC. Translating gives CASSQDFSSGYNEQFF.